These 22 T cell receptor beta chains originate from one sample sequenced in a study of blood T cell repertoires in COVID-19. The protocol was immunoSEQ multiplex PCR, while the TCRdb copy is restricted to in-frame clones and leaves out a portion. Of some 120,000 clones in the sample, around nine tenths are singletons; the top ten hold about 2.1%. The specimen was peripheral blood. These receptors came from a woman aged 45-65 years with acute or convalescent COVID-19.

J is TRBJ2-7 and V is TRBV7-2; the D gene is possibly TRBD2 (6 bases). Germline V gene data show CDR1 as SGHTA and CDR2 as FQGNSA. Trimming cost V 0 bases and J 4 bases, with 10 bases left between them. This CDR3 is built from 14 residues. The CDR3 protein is CASSLAPGRYEQYF. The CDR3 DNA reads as TGTGCCAGCAGCTTAGCGCCAGGGAGGTACGAGCAGTACTTC. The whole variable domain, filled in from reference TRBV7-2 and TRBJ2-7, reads GAGVSQSPSNKVTEKGKDVELRCDPISGHTALYWYRQSLGQGLEFLIYFQGNSAPDKSGLPSDRFSAERTGGSVSTLTIQRTQQEDSAVYLCASSLAPGRYEQYFGPGTRLTVT.

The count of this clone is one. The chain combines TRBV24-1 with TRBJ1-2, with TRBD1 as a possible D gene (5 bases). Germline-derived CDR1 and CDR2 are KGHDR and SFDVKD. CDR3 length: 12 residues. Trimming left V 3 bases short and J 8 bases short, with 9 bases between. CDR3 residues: CATSDQGGGYTF. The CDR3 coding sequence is TGTGCCACCAGTGATCAGGGTGGGGGCTACACCTTC.

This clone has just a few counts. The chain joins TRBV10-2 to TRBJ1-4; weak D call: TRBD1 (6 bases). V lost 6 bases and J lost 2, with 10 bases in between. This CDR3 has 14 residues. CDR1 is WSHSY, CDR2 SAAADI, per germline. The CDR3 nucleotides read TGCGCCAGCAGGGGGACAAGCACTAATGAAAAACTGTTTTTT. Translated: CASRGTSTNEKLFF.

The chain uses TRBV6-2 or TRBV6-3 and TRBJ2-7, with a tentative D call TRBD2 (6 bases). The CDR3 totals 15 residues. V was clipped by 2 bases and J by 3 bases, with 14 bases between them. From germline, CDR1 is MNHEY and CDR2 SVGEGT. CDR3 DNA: TGTGCCAGCAGTTACGGGGCGGGGTCATACTACGAGCAGTACTTC. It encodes CASSYGAGSYYEQYF.

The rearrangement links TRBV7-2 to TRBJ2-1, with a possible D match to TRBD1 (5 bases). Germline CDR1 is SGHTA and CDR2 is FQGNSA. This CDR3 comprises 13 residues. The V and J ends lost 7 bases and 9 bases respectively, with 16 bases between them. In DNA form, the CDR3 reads TGTGCCAGCACTAGACAGCCCCTGGGTGAGCAGTTCTTC. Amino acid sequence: CASTRQPLGEQFF.

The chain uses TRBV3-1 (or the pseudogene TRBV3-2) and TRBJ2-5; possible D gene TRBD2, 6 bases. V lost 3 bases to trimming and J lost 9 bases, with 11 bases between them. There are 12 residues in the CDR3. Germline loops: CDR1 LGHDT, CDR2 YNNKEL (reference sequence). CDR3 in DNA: TGTGCCAGCAGCCAGTTAAGGGAGGCCCAGTACTTC. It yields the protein CASSQLREAQYF.

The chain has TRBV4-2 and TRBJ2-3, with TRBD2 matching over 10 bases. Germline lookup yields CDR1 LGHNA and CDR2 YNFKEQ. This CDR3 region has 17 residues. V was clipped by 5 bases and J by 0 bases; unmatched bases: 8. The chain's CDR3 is CASSGLAGGPSTDTQYF. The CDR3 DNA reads TGTGCCAGCAGCGGGTTAGCGGGGGGCCCAAGCACAGATACGCAGTATTTT.

The CDR3 DNA sequence: TGTGCCAGCAGCTTAGGCAGGGTCCCAGGAGAGACCCAGTACTTC. It is translated as CASSLGRVPGETQYF. The chain recombines TRBV7-6 with TRBJ2-5, with D perhaps matching TRBD1 (5 bases). Trimming removed 1 base from V and 4 bases from J, with 13 bases in between. Germline V gene lookup returns CDR1 SGHVS and CDR2 FNYEAQ. This CDR3 is 15 amino acids long.

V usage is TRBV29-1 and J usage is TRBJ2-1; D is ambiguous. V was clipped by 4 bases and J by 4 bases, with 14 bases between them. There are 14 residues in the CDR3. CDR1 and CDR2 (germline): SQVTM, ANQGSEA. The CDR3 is CSVGIFARYNEQFF. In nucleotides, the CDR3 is TGCAGCGTTGGGATCTTTGCGAGGTACAATGAGCAGTTCTTC.

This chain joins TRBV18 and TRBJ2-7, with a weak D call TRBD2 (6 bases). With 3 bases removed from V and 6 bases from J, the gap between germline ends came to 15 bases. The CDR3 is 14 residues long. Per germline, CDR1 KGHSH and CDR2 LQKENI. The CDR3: CASSPRDPIGEQYF. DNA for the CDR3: TGTGCCAGCTCACCGCGGGACCCCATTGGCGAGCAGTACTTC.

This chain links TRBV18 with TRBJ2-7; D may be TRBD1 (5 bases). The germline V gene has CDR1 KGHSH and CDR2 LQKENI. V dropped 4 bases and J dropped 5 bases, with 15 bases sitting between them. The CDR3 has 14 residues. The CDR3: CASSRFGRENEQYF. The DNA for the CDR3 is TGTGCCAGCTCACGGTTCGGCAGGGAAAACGAGCAGTACTTC.

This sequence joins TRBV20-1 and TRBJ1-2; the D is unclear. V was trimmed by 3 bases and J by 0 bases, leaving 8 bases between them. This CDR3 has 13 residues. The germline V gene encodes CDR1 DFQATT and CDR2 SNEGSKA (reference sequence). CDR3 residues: CSASSGTNYGYTF. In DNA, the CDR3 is TGCAGTGCTAGTTCGGGGACTAACTATGGCTACACCTTC.

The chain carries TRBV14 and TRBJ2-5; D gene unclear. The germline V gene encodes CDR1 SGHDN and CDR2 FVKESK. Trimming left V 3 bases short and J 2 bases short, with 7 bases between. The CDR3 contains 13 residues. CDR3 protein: CASSQGLQETQYF. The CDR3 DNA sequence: TGTGCCAGCAGCCAGGGCCTTCAAGAGACCCAGTACTTC.

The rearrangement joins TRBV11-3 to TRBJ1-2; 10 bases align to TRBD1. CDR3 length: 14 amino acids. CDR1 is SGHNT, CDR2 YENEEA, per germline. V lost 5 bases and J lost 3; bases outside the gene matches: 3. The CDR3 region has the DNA TGTGCCAGCAGCCAGGACAGGGGGGACTATGGCTACACCTTC. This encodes CASSQDRGDYGYTF. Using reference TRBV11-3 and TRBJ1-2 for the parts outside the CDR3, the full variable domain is EAGVVQSPRYKIIEKKQPVAFWCNPISGHNTLYWYLQNLGQGPELLIRYENEEAVDDSQLPKDRFSAERLKGVDSTLKIQPAELGDSAVYLCASSQDRGDYGYTFGSGTRLTVV.

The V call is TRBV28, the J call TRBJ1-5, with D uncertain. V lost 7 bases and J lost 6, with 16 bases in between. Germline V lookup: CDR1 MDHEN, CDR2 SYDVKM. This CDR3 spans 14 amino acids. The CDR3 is CASTQSGWSQPQHF. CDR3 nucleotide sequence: TGTGCCAGCACCCAATCGGGGTGGAGTCAGCCCCAGCATTTT.

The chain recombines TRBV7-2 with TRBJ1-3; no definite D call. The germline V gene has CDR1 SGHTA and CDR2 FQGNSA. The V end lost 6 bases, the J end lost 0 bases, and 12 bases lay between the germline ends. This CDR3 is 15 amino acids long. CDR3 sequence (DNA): TGTGCCAGCAGGTCCCTGCTATCCTCTGGAAACACCATATATTTT. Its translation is CASRSLLSSGNTIYF.

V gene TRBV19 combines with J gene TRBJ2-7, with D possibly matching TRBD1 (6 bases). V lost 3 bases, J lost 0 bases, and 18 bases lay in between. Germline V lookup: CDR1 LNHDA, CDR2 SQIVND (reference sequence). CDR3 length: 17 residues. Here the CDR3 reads CASSMRAGDGSSYEQYF. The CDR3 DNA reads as TGTGCCAGTAGTATGAGGGCAGGGGATGGGAGCTCCTACGAGCAGTACTTC.

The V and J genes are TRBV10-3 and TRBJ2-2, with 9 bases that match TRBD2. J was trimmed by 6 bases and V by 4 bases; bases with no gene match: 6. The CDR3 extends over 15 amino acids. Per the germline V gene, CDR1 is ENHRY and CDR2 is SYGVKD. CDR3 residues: CAISGGGGAAGELFF. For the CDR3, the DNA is TGTGCCATCAGTGGGGGCGGGGGGGCCGCCGGGGAGCTGTTTTTT.

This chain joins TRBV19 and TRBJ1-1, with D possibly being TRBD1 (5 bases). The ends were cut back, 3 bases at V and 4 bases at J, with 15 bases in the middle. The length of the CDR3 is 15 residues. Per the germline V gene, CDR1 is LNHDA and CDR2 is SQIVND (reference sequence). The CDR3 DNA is TGTGCCAGTAGTATCTCCGCAGGGATCGGCACTGAAGCTTTCTTT. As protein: CASSISAGIGTEAFF.

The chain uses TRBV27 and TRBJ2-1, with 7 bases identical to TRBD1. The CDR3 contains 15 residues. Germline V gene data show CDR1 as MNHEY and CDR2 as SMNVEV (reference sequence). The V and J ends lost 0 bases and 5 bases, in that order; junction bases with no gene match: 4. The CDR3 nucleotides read TGTGCCAGCAGTTTATCCTGGACAGGACACAATGAGCAGTTCTTC. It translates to CASSLSWTGHNEQFF.

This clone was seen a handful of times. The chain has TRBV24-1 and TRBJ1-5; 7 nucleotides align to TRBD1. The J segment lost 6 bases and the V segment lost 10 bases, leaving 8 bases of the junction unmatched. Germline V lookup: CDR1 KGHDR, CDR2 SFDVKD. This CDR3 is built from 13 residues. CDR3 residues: CATQGRDSQPQHF. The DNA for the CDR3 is TGTGCCACACAGGGTAGGGACAGTCAGCCCCAGCATTTT.

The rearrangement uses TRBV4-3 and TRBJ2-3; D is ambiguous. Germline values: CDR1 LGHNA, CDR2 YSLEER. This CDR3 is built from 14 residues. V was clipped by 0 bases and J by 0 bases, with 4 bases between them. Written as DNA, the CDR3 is TGCGCCAGCAGCCAAGAGCTAAGCACAGATACGCAGTATTTT. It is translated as CASSQELSTDTQYF.